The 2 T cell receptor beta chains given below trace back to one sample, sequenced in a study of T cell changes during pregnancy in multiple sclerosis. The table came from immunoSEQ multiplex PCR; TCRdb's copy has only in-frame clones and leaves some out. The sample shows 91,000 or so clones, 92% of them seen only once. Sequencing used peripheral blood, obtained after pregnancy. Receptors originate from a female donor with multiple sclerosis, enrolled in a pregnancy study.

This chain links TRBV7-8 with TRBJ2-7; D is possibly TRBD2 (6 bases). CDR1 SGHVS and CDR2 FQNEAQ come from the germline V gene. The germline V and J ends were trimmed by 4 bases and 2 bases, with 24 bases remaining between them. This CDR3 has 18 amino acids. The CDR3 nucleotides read TGTGCCAGCAGCTCCCCCCGGTATCGAGGAGGGGACCCCTACGAGCAGTACTTC. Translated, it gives CASSSPRYRGGDPYEQYF.

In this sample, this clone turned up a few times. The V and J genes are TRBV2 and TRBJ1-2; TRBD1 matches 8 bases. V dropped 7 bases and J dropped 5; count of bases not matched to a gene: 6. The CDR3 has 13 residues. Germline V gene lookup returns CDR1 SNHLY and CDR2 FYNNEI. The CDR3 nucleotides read TGTGCCAGCAATATGGACAGGGAGTATGGCTACACCTTC. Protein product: CASNMDREYGYTF.